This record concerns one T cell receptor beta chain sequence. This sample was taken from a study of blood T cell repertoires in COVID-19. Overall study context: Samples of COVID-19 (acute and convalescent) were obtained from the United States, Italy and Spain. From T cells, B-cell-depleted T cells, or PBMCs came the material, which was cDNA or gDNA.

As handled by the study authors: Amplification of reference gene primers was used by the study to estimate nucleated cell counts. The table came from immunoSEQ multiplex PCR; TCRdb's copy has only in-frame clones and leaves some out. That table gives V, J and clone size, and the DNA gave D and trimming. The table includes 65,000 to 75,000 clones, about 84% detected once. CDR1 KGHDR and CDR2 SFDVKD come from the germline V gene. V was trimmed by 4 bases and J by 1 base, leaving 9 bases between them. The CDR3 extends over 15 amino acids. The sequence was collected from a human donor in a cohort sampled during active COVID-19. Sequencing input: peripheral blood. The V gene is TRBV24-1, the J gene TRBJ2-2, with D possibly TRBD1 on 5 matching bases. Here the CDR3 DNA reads TGTGCCACCAGTGACGCTCAGGGGAACACCGGGGAGCTGTTTTTT. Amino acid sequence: CATSDAQGNTGELFF.